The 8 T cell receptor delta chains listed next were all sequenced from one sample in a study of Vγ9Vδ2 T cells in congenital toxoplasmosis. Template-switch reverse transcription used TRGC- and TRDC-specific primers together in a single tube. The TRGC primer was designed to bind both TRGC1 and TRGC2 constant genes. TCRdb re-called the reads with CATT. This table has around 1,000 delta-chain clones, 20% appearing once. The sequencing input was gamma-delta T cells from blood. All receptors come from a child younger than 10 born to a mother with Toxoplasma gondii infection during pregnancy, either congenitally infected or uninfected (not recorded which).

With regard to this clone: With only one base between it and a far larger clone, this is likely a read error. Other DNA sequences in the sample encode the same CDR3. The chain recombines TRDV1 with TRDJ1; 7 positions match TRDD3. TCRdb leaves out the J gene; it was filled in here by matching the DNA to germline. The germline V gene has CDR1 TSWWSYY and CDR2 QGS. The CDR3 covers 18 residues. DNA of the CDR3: TGTGCTCTTGGGGAACTAGGATCTGGGGGTACAAACACGGATAAACTCATCTTT. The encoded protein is CALGELGSGGTNTDKLIF.

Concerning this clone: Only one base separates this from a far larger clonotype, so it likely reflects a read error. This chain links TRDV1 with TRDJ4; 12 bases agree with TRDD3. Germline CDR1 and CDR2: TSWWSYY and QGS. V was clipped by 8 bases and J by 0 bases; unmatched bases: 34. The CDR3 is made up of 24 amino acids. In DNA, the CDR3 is TGTGCTCTTAGGCCCAGACAGGTACTTCCCTTAACTGGGGGATACATGGGGGTGGCCAGACCCCTGATCTTT. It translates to CALRPRQVLPLTGGYMGVARPLIF.

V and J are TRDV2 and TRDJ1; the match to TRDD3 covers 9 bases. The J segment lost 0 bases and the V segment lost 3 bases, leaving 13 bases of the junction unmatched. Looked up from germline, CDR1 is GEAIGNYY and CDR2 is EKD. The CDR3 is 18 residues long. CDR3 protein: CACDPIRLGDLYTDKLIF. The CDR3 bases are TGTGCCTGTGACCCAATACGACTGGGGGACCTGTACACCGATAAACTCATCTTT.

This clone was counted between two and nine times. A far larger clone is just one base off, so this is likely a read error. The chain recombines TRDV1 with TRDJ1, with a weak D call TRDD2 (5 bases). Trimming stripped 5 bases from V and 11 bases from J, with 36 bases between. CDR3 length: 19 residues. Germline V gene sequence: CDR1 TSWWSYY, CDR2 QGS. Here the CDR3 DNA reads TGTGCTCTTGGGCCTCGACTCCTAGAACTACCGACTATACTCCGGTCGCTCATCTTT. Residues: CALGPRLLELPTILRSLIF.

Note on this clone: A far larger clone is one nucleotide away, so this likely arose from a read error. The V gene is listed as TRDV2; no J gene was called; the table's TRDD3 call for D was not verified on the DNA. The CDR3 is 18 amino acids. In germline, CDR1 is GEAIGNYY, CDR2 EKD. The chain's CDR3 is CACDTVQGGGSYTDKLIF. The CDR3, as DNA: TGTGCCTGTGACACCGTGCAGGGTGGGGGATCGTACACCGATAAACTCATCTTC.

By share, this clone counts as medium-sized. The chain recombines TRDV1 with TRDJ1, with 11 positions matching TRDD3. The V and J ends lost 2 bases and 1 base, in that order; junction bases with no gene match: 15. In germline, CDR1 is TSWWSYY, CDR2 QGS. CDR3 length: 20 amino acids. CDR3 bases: TGTGCTCTTGGGGAAAGGCCTTCCTACGTCTGGGGGATACCCACCGATAAACTCATCTTT. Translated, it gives CALGERPSYVWGIPTDKLIF.

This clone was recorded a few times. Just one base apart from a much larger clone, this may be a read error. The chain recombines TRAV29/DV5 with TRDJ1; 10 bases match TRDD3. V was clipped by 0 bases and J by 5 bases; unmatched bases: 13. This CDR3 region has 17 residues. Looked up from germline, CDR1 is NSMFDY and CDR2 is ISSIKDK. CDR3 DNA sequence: TGTGCAGCAAGCGTTCTACGTCCGGGGGATACGGAGGATAAACTCATCTTT. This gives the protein CAASVLRPGDTEDKLIF.

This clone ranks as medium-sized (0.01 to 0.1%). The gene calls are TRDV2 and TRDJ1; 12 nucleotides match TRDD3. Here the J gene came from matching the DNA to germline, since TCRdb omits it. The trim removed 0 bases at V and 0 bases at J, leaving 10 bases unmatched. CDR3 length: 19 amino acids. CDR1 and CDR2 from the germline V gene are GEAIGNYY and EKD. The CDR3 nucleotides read TGTGCCTGTGACACCCTCCAACTGGGGGATACTCCTCACACCGATAAACTCATCTTT. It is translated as CACDTLQLGDTPHTDKLIF.